This TCR beta chain was captured in a study of cytomegalovirus exposure and HLA in healthy donors. For the study at large: It was reported in a later analysis that the 120 validation repertoires used the same platform as the approximately 670 first-cohort repertoires.

There are 14 residues in the CDR3. Trimming shortened V by 3 bases and J by 2 bases, and 12 bases separated the two germline ends. Germline CDR1 reads SQVTM; CDR2 reads ANQGSEA. This clone was observed a few times. Its antigen is as yet unknown. Points from the study as a whole: Reports credit the classifier with highly specific, highly sensitive diagnosis of cytomegalovirus status. According to the study, 160 or so TCR beta chains were cytomegalovirus-associated.

Sequencing was performed with immunoSEQ multiplex PCR; in TCRdb, only in-frame clones are kept and a portion is missing. The sample has a few hundred thousand clones; approximately 80% are singletons. The clonotype originates from a woman under 40 in good health and CMV-seropositive. The sequenced sample was PBMCs. The chain combines TRBV29-1 with TRBJ2-3, with D maybe TRBD1 (6 bases). For the CDR3, the DNA is TGCAGCGTTGACCGAGGGGGAGACACAGATACGCAGTATTTT. Translation gives CSVDRGGDTDTQYF.